These 11 T cell receptor beta chains share one sample of origin, sequenced in a study of blood T cell repertoires in COVID-19. Profiled with immunoSEQ multiplex PCR; TCRdb holds only in-frame clones, not every one. The sample records 100,000 to 150,000 clones, over 80% being singletons. Sample: peripheral blood. Receptor source: a man between 60 and 75 years old with acute or convalescent COVID-19.

The V gene is TRBV15, the J gene TRBJ2-7; D might be TRBD2 (5 bases). The V gene lost 5 bases and the J gene lost 2 bases, with 10 bases spanning the gap. Germline CDR1 reads LNHNV; CDR2 reads YYDKDF (reference sequence). The length of the CDR3 is 13 residues. DNA of the CDR3: TGTGCCACCAGCTCTCGACTAACCTACGAGCAGTACTTC. Amino acids: CATSSRLTYEQYF.

This sequence joins TRBV13 and TRBJ2-7, with 10 bases lining up with TRBD1. The CDR3 extends over 14 amino acids. V was clipped by 4 bases and J by 4 bases; unmatched bases: 4. The germline V gene has CDR1 PRHDT and CDR2 FYEKMQ (reference sequence). Here the CDR3 DNA reads TGTGCCAGCAGCTCCCGGGACAGGGGTTACGAGCAGTACTTC. Its translation: CASSSRDRGYEQYF.

The rearrangement links TRBV5-1 to TRBJ2-1; 10 positions agree with TRBD1. Germline CDR1 is SGHRS and CDR2 is YFSETQ. There are 16 residues in the CDR3. V dropped 0 bases and J dropped 9; count of bases not matched to a gene: 9. CDR3: CASSLAMGQGSREQFF. CDR3 DNA sequence: TGCGCCAGCAGCTTGGCCATGGGACAGGGGAGCCGTGAGCAGTTCTTC.

This clone was recorded once. The CDR3: CASSLPSGSQAPQFF. CDR3 bases: TGCGCCAGCAGCTTGCCTAGCGGGAGTCAGGCCCCGCAGTTCTTC. The chain links TRBV5-1 to TRBJ2-1, with TRBD2 matching 10 bases. Germline trimming cut 1 base from V and 12 bases from J; bases unmatched to any gene: 10. This CDR3 spans 15 amino acids. Germline CDR1 and CDR2: SGHRS and YFSETQ.

The chain combines TRBV5-1 with TRBJ1-4; 7 bases align to TRBD1. The CDR3 spans 15 residues. Germline assignment: CDR1 SGHRS and CDR2 YFSETQ. The junction had 3 bases not matched to a gene; V was cut back by 4 bases and J by 0 bases. In DNA form, the CDR3 reads TGCGCCAGCAGCACAGGGGAGGCAACTAATGAAAAACTGTTTTTT. It is translated as CASSTGEATNEKLFF.

V is TRBV9 and J is TRBJ2-7; TRBD1 matches at 9 bases. V trimming: 2 bases; J trimming: 3 bases; junction bases outside the gene matches: 3. Germline values: CDR1 SGDLS, CDR2 YYNGEE. This CDR3 comprises 14 residues. CDR3 sequence (DNA): TGTGCCAGCAGCGTTTTGGGACAGGGCTACGAGCAGTACTTC. It encodes CASSVLGQGYEQYF.

The chain links TRBV27 to TRBJ2-7; D perhaps matches TRBD2 (5 bases). Between the trimmed V and J ends, which lost 5 bases and 4 bases, there was a span of 15 bases. Germline values: CDR1 MNHEY, CDR2 SMNVEV (reference sequence). The CDR3 sequence is 14 residues long. CDR3 nucleotide sequence: TGTGCCAGCAGTACTGTGCCTCCGGGGTACGAGCAGTACTTC. It codes for CASSTVPPGYEQYF.

CDR3 residues: CASSPTRRGTEAFF. DNA for the CDR3: TGTGCCAGCAGCCCAACACGGAGGGGAACTGAAGCTTTCTTT. This chain connects TRBV11-2 to TRBJ1-1; D may be TRBD1 (5 bases). The CDR3 covers 14 residues. Trimming removed 5 bases at V and 5 bases at J, with 15 bases between. Germline V lookup: CDR1 SGHAT, CDR2 FQNNGV.

The CDR3 DNA sequence: TGCGCCAGCAGCAGGGGGAATTCACCCCTCCACTTT. Protein sequence: CASSRGNSPLHF. V is TRBV4-1 and J is TRBJ1-6; a weak D match, TRBD1 (6 bases). Germline loops: CDR1 MGHRA, CDR2 YSYEKL. With 5 bases removed from V and 7 bases from J, the gap between germline ends came to 6 bases. The CDR3 has 12 amino acids.

In DNA, the CDR3 is TGTGCCAGCAGTGACACAGGAGTTAATTCACCCCTCCACTTT. Its translation is CASSDTGVNSPLHF. The chain employs TRBV28 and TRBJ1-6, with a weak D call TRBD1 (5 bases). This CDR3 is 14 amino acids long. V was trimmed by 5 bases and J by 6 bases, leaving 11 bases between them. The V gene's germline CDR1 is MDHEN and CDR2 SYDVKM.

The CDR3 region has the DNA TGCAGCCCTCCAGACAGGATGGTCCCCCCCAGTCAGCCCCAGCATTTT. Protein: CSPPDRMVPPSQPQHF. The chain employs TRBV29-1 and TRBJ1-5; perhaps TRBD1 as D (6 bases). Germline V CDR1 and CDR2: SQVTM, ANQGSEA. V was clipped by 8 bases and J by 6 bases, with 26 bases between them. This CDR3 spans 16 amino acids.